This TCR beta chain was sequenced in a study of cytomegalovirus exposure and HLA in healthy donors. At the level of the study: In a previous analysis, 110 million or so unique TCR beta sequences were found from some 200 million T cells.

Primers: 60 Vbeta forward and 13 Jbeta reverse. Clones were sequenced by immunoSEQ multiplex PCR, and TCRdb holds only the in-frame ones, with some missing. The sample includes approximately 110,000 clones, 79% of them seen just once. Germline V gene lookup returns CDR1 LNHDA and CDR2 SQIVND (reference sequence). CDR3 size: 16 residues. V gave up 2 bases and J gave up 4 bases; unmatched junction bases: 5. Concerning this clone itself: Its matching antigen is unknown.

Study-wide results and caveats: Common viral pathogens seemed to be connected with several of the most significant clusters, according to a later analysis.

This TCR was recovered from a woman aged 40-49 years in good health and CMV-seronegative. Sequencing was performed on PBMCs. The chain is built from TRBV19 and TRBJ2-6, with 7 bases aligning to TRBD1. The CDR3 DNA sequence: TGTGCCAGTAGTATATCCAGGGGGACAGGGGCCAACGTCCTGACTTTC. Protein: CASSISRGTGANVLTF.